This TCR beta chain derives from a study of long-term antiretroviral therapy in people with HIV. V lost 3 bases and J lost 4, with 11 bases in between. Germline-derived CDR1 and CDR2 are KGHSH and LQKENI. This CDR3 has 14 residues. The assay used was immunoSEQ (version v3.0), run at survey level. The assay was immunoSEQ multiplex PCR, and TCRdb's table has in-frame clones only and misses some. The sample yields about 31,000 clones, 80% to 90% seen once. Findings of the study overall: In samples taken after ART, diversity increased but remained below transplant donor control levels. Spans of CDR3 length were tighter for HIV repertoires than for controls. Absence of data on ART adherence, viral resistance or therapy changes was noted.

Note on this clone: The antigen remains unidentified.

Only United States sites treated participants with HIV. The source material was unsorted PBMCs, sampled 0.8 years before starting antiretroviral therapy. The source of this sequence is a man aged 18 to 29 with HIV. The gene calls are TRBV18 and TRBJ2-3; D is undetermined. CDR3 in amino acids: CASSPSPPADTQYF. CDR3 nucleotide sequence: TGTGCCAGCTCACCGAGCCCTCCAGCAGATACGCAGTATTTT.